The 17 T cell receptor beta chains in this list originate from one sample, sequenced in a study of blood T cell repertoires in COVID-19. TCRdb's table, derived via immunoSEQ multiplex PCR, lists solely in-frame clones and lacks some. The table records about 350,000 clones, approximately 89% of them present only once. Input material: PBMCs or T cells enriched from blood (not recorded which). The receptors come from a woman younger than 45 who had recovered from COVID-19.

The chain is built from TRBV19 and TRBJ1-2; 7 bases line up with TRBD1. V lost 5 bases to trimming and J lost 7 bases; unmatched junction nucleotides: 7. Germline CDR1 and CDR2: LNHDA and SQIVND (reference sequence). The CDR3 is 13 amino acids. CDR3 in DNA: TGTGCCAGTAGTTTGACAGGGTTAGGTGGCTACACCTTC. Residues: CASSLTGLGGYTF.

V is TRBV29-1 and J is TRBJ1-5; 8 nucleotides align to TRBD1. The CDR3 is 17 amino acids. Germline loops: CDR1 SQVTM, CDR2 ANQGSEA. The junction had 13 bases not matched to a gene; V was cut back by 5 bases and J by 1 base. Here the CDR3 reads CSVLRTGNIWSNQPQHF. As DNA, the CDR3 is TGCAGCGTTCTCAGGACAGGGAATATTTGGAGCAATCAGCCCCAGCATTTT.

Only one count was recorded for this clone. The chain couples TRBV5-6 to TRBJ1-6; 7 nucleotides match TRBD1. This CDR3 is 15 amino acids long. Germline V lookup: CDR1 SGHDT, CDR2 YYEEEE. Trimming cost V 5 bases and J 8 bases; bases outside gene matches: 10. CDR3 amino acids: CASSSTGYVDSPLHF. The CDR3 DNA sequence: TGTGCCAGCAGTTCGACAGGGTACGTGGATTCACCCCTCCACTTT.

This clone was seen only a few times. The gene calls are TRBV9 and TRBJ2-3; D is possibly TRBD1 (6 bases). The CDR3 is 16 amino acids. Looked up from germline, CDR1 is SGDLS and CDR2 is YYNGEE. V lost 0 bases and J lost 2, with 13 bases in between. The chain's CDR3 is CASSVGGQVLTDTQYF. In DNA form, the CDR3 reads TGTGCCAGCAGCGTAGGGGGGCAGGTCCTCACAGATACGCAGTATTTT.

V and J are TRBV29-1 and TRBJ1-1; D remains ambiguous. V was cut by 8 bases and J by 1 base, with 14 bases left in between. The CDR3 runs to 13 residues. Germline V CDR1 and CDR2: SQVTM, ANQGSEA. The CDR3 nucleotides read TGCAGCACCGAGCGAGGCGGGAACACTGAAGCTTTCTTT. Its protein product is CSTERGGNTEAFF.

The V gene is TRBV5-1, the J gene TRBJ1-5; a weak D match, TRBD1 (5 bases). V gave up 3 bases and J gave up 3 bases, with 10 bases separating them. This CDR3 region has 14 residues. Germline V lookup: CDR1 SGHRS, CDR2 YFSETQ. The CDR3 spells CASSWGRDNQPQHF. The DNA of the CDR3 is TGCGCCAGCAGCTGGGGCAGGGACAATCAGCCCCAGCATTTT.

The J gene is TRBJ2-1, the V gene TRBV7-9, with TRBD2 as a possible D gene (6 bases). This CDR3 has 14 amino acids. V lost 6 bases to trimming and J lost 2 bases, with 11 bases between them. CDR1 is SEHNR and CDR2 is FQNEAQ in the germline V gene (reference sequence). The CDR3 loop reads CASRDGGTYNEQFF. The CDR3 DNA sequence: TGTGCCAGCAGGGATGGGGGGACCTACAATGAGCAGTTCTTC.

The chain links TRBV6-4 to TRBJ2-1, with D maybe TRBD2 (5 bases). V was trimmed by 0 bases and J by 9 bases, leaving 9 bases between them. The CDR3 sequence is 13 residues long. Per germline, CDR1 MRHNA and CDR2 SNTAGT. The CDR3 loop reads CASSDSPEGEQFF. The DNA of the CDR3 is TGTGCCAGCAGTGACTCACCCGAGGGTGAGCAGTTCTTC.

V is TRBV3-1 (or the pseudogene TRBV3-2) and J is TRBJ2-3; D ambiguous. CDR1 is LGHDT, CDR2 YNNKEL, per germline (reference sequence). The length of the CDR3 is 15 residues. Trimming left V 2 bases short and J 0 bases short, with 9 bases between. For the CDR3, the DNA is TGTGCCAGCAGCCAAATGCACGGGAGCACAGATACGCAGTATTTT. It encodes CASSQMHGSTDTQYF.

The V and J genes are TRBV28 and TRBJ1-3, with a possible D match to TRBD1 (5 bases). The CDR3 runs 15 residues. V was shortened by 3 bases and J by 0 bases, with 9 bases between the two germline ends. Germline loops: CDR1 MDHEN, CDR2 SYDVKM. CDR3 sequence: CASSLARASGNTIYF. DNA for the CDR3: TGTGCCAGCAGTTTGGCCAGGGCCTCTGGAAACACCATATATTTT.

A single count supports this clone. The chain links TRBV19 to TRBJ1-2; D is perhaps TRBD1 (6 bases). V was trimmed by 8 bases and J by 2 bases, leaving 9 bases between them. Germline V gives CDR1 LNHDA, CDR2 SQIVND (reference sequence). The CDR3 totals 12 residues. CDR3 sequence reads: CASLGHNYGYTF. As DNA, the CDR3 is TGTGCCAGTCTGGGACACAACTATGGCTACACCTTC.

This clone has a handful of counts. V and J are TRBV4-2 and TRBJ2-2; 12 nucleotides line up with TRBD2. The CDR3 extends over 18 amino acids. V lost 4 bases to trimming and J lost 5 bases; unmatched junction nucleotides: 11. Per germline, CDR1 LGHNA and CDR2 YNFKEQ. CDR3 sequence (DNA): TGTGCCAGCAGCCGCCTCCCAACTAGCGGGGGGCTGACCGGGGAGCTGTTTTTT. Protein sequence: CASSRLPTSGGLTGELFF.

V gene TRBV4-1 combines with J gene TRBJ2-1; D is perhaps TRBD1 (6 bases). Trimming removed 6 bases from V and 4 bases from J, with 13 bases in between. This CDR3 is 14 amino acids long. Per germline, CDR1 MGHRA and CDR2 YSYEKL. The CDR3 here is CASSNTGNYNEQFF. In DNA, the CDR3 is TGCGCCAGCAGTAATACAGGGAATTACAATGAGCAGTTCTTC.

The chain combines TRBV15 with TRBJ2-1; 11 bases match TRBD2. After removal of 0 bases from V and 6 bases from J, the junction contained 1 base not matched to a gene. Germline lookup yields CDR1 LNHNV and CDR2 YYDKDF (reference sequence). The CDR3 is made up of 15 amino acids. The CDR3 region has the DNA TGTGCCACCAGCAGAGATCTAGCGGGGGGCAATGAGCAGTTCTTC. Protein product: CATSRDLAGGNEQFF.

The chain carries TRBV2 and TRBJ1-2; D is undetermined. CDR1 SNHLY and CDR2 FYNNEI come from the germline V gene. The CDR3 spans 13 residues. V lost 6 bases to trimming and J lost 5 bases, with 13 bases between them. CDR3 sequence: CASSIPEGYGYTF. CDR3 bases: TGTGCCAGCAGCATCCCCGAGGGTTATGGCTACACCTTC.

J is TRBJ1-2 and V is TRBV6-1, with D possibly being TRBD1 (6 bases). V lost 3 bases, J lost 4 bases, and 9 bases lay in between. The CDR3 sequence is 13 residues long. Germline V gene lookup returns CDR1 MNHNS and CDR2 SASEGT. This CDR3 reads CASSEGALYGYTF. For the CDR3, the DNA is TGTGCCAGCAGTGAGGGGGCCCTCTATGGCTACACCTTC.

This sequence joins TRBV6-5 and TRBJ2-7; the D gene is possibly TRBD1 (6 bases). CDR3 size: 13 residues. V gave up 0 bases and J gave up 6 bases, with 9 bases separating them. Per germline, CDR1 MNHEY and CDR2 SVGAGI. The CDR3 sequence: CASSYSEGVEQYF. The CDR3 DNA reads TGTGCCAGCAGTTACTCAGAGGGGGTCGAGCAGTACTTC.